The rows below give T cell receptor beta chains drawn from one sample of a study of precursors of human CD4 cytotoxic T cells. TCRdb re-called the reads with MiXCR, one entry per CDR3 protein. In the table there are about 490 distinct CDR3 sequences, approximately 20% of which are singletons. The sample was memory CD4+ T cells from blood (PBMCs). These receptors were obtained from a human donor in good health. CDR3s include the opening cysteine and the closing phenylalanine or tryptophan. D genes are given only for firm matches. Expanded clones get a size class; other rows say once, few or many, or leave the size out.

j_gene: TRBJ1-2; v_gene: TRBV20-1; d_gene: .; abundance: .; CDR3aa: CSARAQLVGYTF; CDR3nt: TGCAGTGCTAGAGCCCAGCTCGTCGGCTACACCTTC
j_gene: TRBJ1-4; v_gene: TRBV4-2; d_gene: .; abundance: large; CDR3aa: CASSQDREGQDEKLFF; CDR3nt: TGTGCCAGCAGCCAAGATCGGGAGGGGCAAGATGAAAAACTGTTTTTT
j_gene: TRBJ1-3; v_gene: TRBV7-9; d_gene: .; abundance: large; CDR3aa: CASSLAGNTIYF; CDR3nt: TGTGCCAGCAGCTTAGCTGGAAACACCATATATTTT
j_gene: TRBJ2-7; v_gene: TRBV10-3; d_gene: .; abundance: .; CDR3aa: CAISTTGTEQYF; CDR3nt: TGTGCCATCAGCACCACAGGGACCGAGCAGTACTTC
j_gene: TRBJ2-1; v_gene: TRBV11-2; d_gene: .; abundance: .; CDR3aa: CASSLEWDNEQFF; CDR3nt: TGTGCCAGCAGCTTAGAGTGGGACAATGAGCAGTTCTTC
j_gene: TRBJ2-1; v_gene: TRBV4-1; d_gene: .; abundance: few; CDR3aa: CASSQDSAEGVNEQFF; CDR3nt: TGCGCCAGCAGCCAAGATTCGGCGGAAGGGGTTAATGAGCAGTTCTTC
j_gene: TRBJ1-1; v_gene: TRBV28; d_gene: .; abundance: .; CDR3aa: CASSLPAGTTEAFF; CDR3nt: TGTGCCAGCAGTTTGCCTGCAGGGACCACTGAAGCTTTCTTT
j_gene: TRBJ2-7; v_gene: TRBV10-3; d_gene: TRBD1; abundance: few; CDR3aa: CAISKGQGISSYEQYF; CDR3nt: TGTGCCATCAGCAAGGGACAGGGGATTTCTAGCTACGAGCAGTACTTC
j_gene: TRBJ2-5; v_gene: TRBV11-2; d_gene: TRBD2; abundance: .; CDR3aa: CASSLGVAGGETQYF; CDR3nt: TGTGCCAGCAGCTTAGGCGTCGCGGGGGGGGAGACCCAGTACTTC
j_gene: TRBJ2-1; v_gene: TRBV5-1; d_gene: .; abundance: large; CDR3aa: CASSLSADNEQFF; CDR3nt: TGCGCCAGCAGCTTGTCGGCCGACAATGAGCAGTTCTTC
j_gene: TRBJ2-7; v_gene: TRBV7-2; d_gene: .; abundance: .; CDR3aa: CASSYRDGPYEQYF; CDR3nt: TGTGCCAGCAGCTACAGGGACGGACCCTACGAGCAGTACTTC
j_gene: TRBJ1-5; v_gene: TRBV5-1; d_gene: TRBD1; abundance: .; CDR3aa: CASSPTGAGEQPQHF; CDR3nt: TGCGCCAGCAGCCCGACAGGGGCCGGTGAGCAGCCCCAGCATTTT
j_gene: TRBJ2-5; v_gene: TRBV11-1; d_gene: TRBD1; abundance: large; CDR3aa: CASSGDRGEYQETQYF; CDR3nt: TGTGCCAGCAGCGGCGACAGGGGAGAGTACCAAGAGACCCAGTACTTC
j_gene: TRBJ1-4; v_gene: TRBV5-6; d_gene: .; abundance: large; CDR3aa: CASSSFGYPSTNEKLFF; CDR3nt: TGTGCCAGCAGCTCATTTGGGTATCCCTCAACTAATGAAAAACTGTTTTTT
j_gene: TRBJ1-1; v_gene: TRBV5-1; d_gene: .; abundance: large; CDR3aa: CASSLEGKSHTEAFF; CDR3nt: TGCGCCAGCAGCTTGGAAGGCAAAAGTCACACTGAAGCTTTCTTT
j_gene: TRBJ2-2; v_gene: TRBV6-5; d_gene: .; abundance: large; CDR3aa: CASSRSRGVENTGELFF; CDR3nt: TGTGCCAGCAGCCGCTCTAGGGGAGTTGAGAACACCGGGGAGCTGTTTTTT
j_gene: TRBJ2-4; v_gene: TRBV24-1; d_gene: .; abundance: few; CDR3aa: CATSDGGAKNIQYF; CDR3nt: TGTGCCACCAGTGATGGCGGAGCCAAAAACATTCAGTACTTC
j_gene: TRBJ2-6; v_gene: TRBV6-5; d_gene: .; abundance: few; CDR3aa: CASSHRGGGANVLTF; CDR3nt: TGTGCCAGCAGCCACCGGGGTGGTGGGGCCAACGTCCTGACTTTC
j_gene: TRBJ2-5; v_gene: TRBV18; d_gene: .; abundance: large; CDR3aa: CASSQRTEKETQYF; CDR3nt: TGTGCCAGCTCACAAAGGACAGAGAAAGAGACCCAGTACTTC
j_gene: TRBJ2-2; v_gene: TRBV11-2; d_gene: .; abundance: once; CDR3aa: CASSLAPLVTGELFF; CDR3nt: TGTGCCAGCAGCTTAGCCCCATTAGTTACCGGGGAGCTGTTTTTT
j_gene: TRBJ2-1; v_gene: TRBV11-2; d_gene: .; abundance: few; CDR3aa: CASSLGGGADEQFF; CDR3nt: TGTGCCAGCAGCTTAGGGGGGGGGGCCGATGAGCAGTTCTTC
j_gene: TRBJ2-1; v_gene: TRBV6-2/TRBV6-3; d_gene: .; abundance: few; CDR3aa: CASSYLAGTYNEQFF; CDR3nt: TGTGCCAGCAGTTACTTGGCTGGTACCTACAATGAGCAGTTCTTC
j_gene: TRBJ2-5; v_gene: TRBV2; d_gene: TRBD1; abundance: large; CDR3aa: CASTRDSQETQYF; CDR3nt: TGTGCCAGCACCCGGGACAGCCAAGAGACCCAGTACTTC
j_gene: TRBJ2-1; v_gene: TRBV12-5; d_gene: .; abundance: .; CDR3aa: CASGLSLAGFYNEQFF; CDR3nt: TGTGCTAGTGGTTTAAGTTTGGCGGGCTTCTACAATGAGCAGTTCTTC
j_gene: TRBJ2-5; v_gene: TRBV6-2/TRBV6-3; d_gene: TRBD1; abundance: once; CDR3aa: CASSWRRDSHQETQYF; CDR3nt: TGTGCCAGCAGTTGGCGACGGGACAGCCACCAAGAGACCCAGTACTTC
j_gene: TRBJ1-5; v_gene: TRBV20-1; d_gene: .; abundance: large; CDR3aa: CSAEPDHRALNQPQHF; CDR3nt: TGCAGTGCCGAGCCAGATCATCGAGCCCTCAATCAGCCCCAGCATTTT
j_gene: TRBJ2-1; v_gene: TRBV12-3/TRBV12-4; d_gene: .; abundance: large; CDR3aa: CATRGAGYNEQFF; CDR3nt: TGTGCCACCCGGGGGGCCGGGTACAATGAGCAGTTCTTC
j_gene: TRBJ2-1; v_gene: TRBV5-6; d_gene: .; abundance: large; CDR3aa: CASSFGQGGEQFF; CDR3nt: TGTGCCAGCAGTTTTGGCCAGGGGGGTGAGCAGTTCTTC
j_gene: TRBJ1-3; v_gene: TRBV11-3; d_gene: .; abundance: once; CDR3aa: CASSKNSGLGNTIYF; CDR3nt: TGTGCCAGCAGCAAGAATTCAGGGCTTGGAAACACCATATATTTT
j_gene: TRBJ2-2; v_gene: TRBV24-1; d_gene: .; abundance: few; CDR3aa: CATSEGQGNTGELFF; CDR3nt: TGTGCCACCAGTGAGGGGCAGGGGAACACCGGGGAGCTGTTTTTT
j_gene: TRBJ2-3; v_gene: TRBV6-6; d_gene: TRBD2; abundance: few; CDR3aa: CASSQGTSGGAPDTQYF; CDR3nt: TGTGCCAGCAGTCAAGGGACTAGCGGGGGGGCCCCGGATACGCAGTATTTT
j_gene: TRBJ2-2; v_gene: TRBV10-1; d_gene: .; abundance: large; CDR3aa: CASSESGIVRGTYTGELFF; CDR3nt: TGCGCCAGCAGTGAGTCGGGAATTGTGAGGGGCACCTACACCGGGGAGCTGTTTTTT
j_gene: TRBJ1-1; v_gene: TRBV4-1; d_gene: .; abundance: large; CDR3aa: CATAPRLRDTEAFF; CDR3nt: TGCGCCACCGCGCCCCGACTACGGGACACTGAAGCTTTCTTT
j_gene: TRBJ2-3; v_gene: TRBV2; d_gene: .; abundance: large; CDR3aa: CASKVGADTQYF; CDR3nt: TGTGCCAGCAAAGTTGGGGCAGATACGCAGTATTTT
j_gene: TRBJ2-5; v_gene: TRBV18; d_gene: .; abundance: .; CDR3aa: CASSSAGPQETQYF; CDR3nt: TGTGCCAGCTCATCTGCGGGGCCACAAGAGACCCAGTACTTC
j_gene: TRBJ2-7; v_gene: TRBV5-1; d_gene: TRBD1; abundance: few; CDR3aa: CASSQGQGVSYEQYF; CDR3nt: TGCGCCAGCAGCCAGGGACAGGGGGTATCCTACGAGCAGTACTTC
j_gene: TRBJ2-7; v_gene: TRBV5-5; d_gene: TRBD1; abundance: large; CDR3aa: CASSLSGTVYEQYF; CDR3nt: TGTGCCAGCAGCTTGTCCGGGACAGTCTACGAGCAGTACTTC
j_gene: TRBJ1-2; v_gene: TRBV6-4; d_gene: .; abundance: large; CDR3aa: CASSDSMGVHGYTF; CDR3nt: TGTGCCAGCAGTGACTCGATGGGGGTCCATGGCTACACCTTC
j_gene: TRBJ2-3; v_gene: TRBV2; d_gene: TRBD2; abundance: few; CDR3aa: CASSSGSRGNTDTQYF; CDR3nt: TGTGCCAGCAGTAGCGGGAGTAGAGGGAACACAGATACGCAGTATTTT
j_gene: TRBJ2-2; v_gene: TRBV6-6; d_gene: .; abundance: large; CDR3aa: CASSYSILGNTGELFF; CDR3nt: TGTGCCAGCAGTTACTCGATTCTAGGGAACACCGGGGAGCTGTTTTTT
j_gene: TRBJ2-3; v_gene: TRBV11-3; d_gene: TRBD2; abundance: large; CDR3aa: CASSLSGTGQYF; CDR3nt: TGTGCCAGCAGCCTGAGCGGGACCGGGCAGTATTTT
j_gene: TRBJ2-5; v_gene: TRBV10-3; d_gene: .; abundance: hyperexpanded; CDR3aa: CAIGQGELQETQYF; CDR3nt: TGTGCCATCGGGCAGGGAGAGCTTCAAGAGACCCAGTACTTC